These 18 T cell receptor beta chains originate from one sample sequenced in a study of CD8+CD57+ T cells in acquired aplastic anemia. Whoever was chosen for sequencing had shown CD8+CD57+ cell expansion by flow cytometry. Profiles of TCR beta VDJ and CDR3 were generated from a genomic DNA template. From the reads, TCRdb called clonotypes with MiXCR, one entry per CDR3 protein. The data hold more than 150,000 distinct CDR3 sequences, with roughly half observed a single time. Sequences were obtained from sorted CD4+, CD8+, or CD8+CD57+ T cells (not recorded which) from PBMCs. These receptors all stem from a human donor with aplastic anemia.

The V call is TRBV7-2, the J call TRBJ1-2, with TRBD1 identical over 9 bases. CDR1 and CDR2 (germline): SGHTA, FQGNSA. This CDR3 is 13 amino acids long. Germline trimming cut 9 bases from V and 5 bases from J; bases unmatched to any gene: 7. CDR3 DNA: TGTGCCAGTAATACGGGACAGGGATATGGCTACACCTTC. It translates to CASNTGQGYGYTF.

This rearrangement joins TRBV10-3 to TRBJ2-3; 9 bases are shared with TRBD1. CDR1 is ENHRY, CDR2 SYGVKD, per germline. This CDR3 has 15 amino acids. The ends lost 4 bases at V and 1 base at J; junction bases unmatched: 3. The CDR3 spells CAISAGTGRTDTQYF. CDR3 in DNA: TGTGCCATCAGTGCTGGGACAGGGCGCACAGATACGCAGTATTTT.

This clonotype was found once. The rearrangement uses TRBV7-9 and TRBJ2-7; D uncertain. Germline V gene sequence: CDR1 SEHNR, CDR2 FQNEAQ (reference sequence). Trimming took off 5 bases at V and 9 bases at J, with 11 bases between the two ends. CDR3 length: 11 residues. The CDR3, as DNA: TGTGCCAGCAGCCTGGGCCCGGTGCAGTACGTC. Translation: CASSLGPVQYV.

V gene TRBV2 combines with J gene TRBJ1-1; TRBD1 matches 7 bases. The CDR3 loop spans 13 amino acids. Unmatched junction bases numbered 4, after V lost 6 bases and J lost 3 bases. Germline CDR1 is SNHLY and CDR2 is FYNNEI. CDR3 DNA sequence: TGTGCCAGCAGAACACAGGGGTACACTGAAGCTTTCTTT. Translated: CASRTQGYTEAFF.

This clonotype was seen more than once but under ten times. The chain uses TRBV25-1 and TRBJ2-7; 7 bases are shared with TRBD1. Germline V lookup: CDR1 MGHDK, CDR2 SYGVNS. V trimming: 0 bases; J trimming: 1 base; junction bases outside the gene matches: 0. CDR3 length: 14 residues. Here the CDR3 reads CASSEYRGSYEQYV. The CDR3 region has the DNA TGTGCCAGCAGTGAATACAGGGGGTCCTACGAGCAGTACGTC.

The J gene is TRBJ2-1, the V gene TRBV15; 7 bases are shared with TRBD1. V lost 10 bases to trimming and J lost 0 bases; unmatched junction nucleotides: 6. The CDR3 loop spans 14 amino acids. Looked up from germline, CDR1 is LNHNV and CDR2 is YYDKDF (reference sequence). CDR3 coding DNA: TGTGCCAGTAGACAGGGATCCTCCTACAATGAGCAGTTCTTC. Translated: CASRQGSSYNEQFF.

Notes on this clonotype: At one end, the junction sequence differs from germline, possibly due to a read error. The V call is TRBV7-8, the J call TRBJ1-4; D possibly corresponds to TRBD1 (5 bases). The germline V gene has CDR1 SGHVS and CDR2 FQNEAQ. This CDR3 has 14 amino acids. CDR3 in DNA: TGTGCCAGCAGCTTAGGCCAGGGAAATGAAAATCTGTTTTTT. Amino acid sequence: CASSLGQGNENLFF.

V gene TRBV10-1 combines with J gene TRBJ2-3; D call uncertain. Trimming pared 11 bases from V and 6 bases from J, leaving 12 bases between. Per the germline V gene, CDR1 is WNHNN and CDR2 is SYGVQD (reference sequence). The CDR3 is 11 residues long. The CDR3 here is CAAGAGDTQYF. The CDR3, as DNA: TGCGCCGCCGGAGCCGGGGATACGCAGTATTTT.

This chain links TRBV19 with TRBJ1-2, with 11 positions matching TRBD1. After removal of 5 bases from V and 3 bases from J, the junction contained 5 bases not matched to a gene. Germline values: CDR1 LNHDA, CDR2 SQIVND (reference sequence). The CDR3 spans 15 residues. CDR3 bases: TGTGCCAGTAGTGACCGGGACAGGGGGGACTATGGCTACACCTTC. Translation gives CASSDRDRGDYGYTF.

This clonotype was detected ten times or more. The chain recombines TRBV6-1 with TRBJ1-2; D might be TRBD1 (6 bases). V dropped 3 bases and J dropped 4 bases, with 15 bases sitting between them. The CDR3 totals 15 residues. CDR1 is MNHNS and CDR2 is SASEGT in the germline V gene. The CDR3 DNA is TGTGCCAGCAGTGACAGACAGACAGGACCCTATGGCTACACCTTC. Protein sequence: CASSDRQTGPYGYTF.

Notes on this clonotype: A single base separates this from a much larger clone, so it may be a read error. This sequence joins TRBV4-1 and TRBJ2-2; tentative D call: TRBD1 (6 bases). CDR1 and CDR2 (germline): MGHRA, YSYEKL. The CDR3 covers 14 residues. CDR3 loop: CASRRTENTGELLF. In DNA form, the CDR3 reads TGCGCCAGCAGGAGGACAGAAAACACCGGGGAGCTGCTTTTT.

The table lists this clonotype with many counts. The chain uses TRBV28 and TRBJ2-7; D gene uncertain. This CDR3 comprises 12 residues. Trimming stripped 4 bases from V and 4 bases from J, with 8 bases between. Germline V gene lookup returns CDR1 MDHEN and CDR2 SYDVKM. CDR3 region: CASSSAVYEQYV. CDR3 sequence (DNA): TGTGCCAGCAGTTCTGCGGTATACGAGCAGTACGTC.

This clonotype was seen just once. The chain carries TRBV20-1 and TRBJ1-6; 10 bases fit TRBD1. CDR3 length equals 14 residues. Germline trimming cut 5 bases from V and 8 bases from J; bases unmatched to any gene: 6. Germline values: CDR1 DFQATT, CDR2 SNEGSKA (reference sequence). In DNA, the CDR3 is TGCAGTGCTCGGGACAGGGGATCGGATTCACCCCTCCACTTT. Protein sequence: CSARDRGSDSPLHF.

Turning to this clonotype: A much larger clonotype is one base distant, so this may be a read error. V gene TRBV4-3 combines with J gene TRBJ1-2, with D possibly being TRBD1 (5 bases). The CDR3 consists of 14 residues. Germline V lookup: CDR1 LGHNA, CDR2 YSLEER. The CDR3 reads CAGSQDGGALGYTF. CDR3 DNA sequence: TGCGCCGGCAGCCAAGATGGAGGGGCCCTTGGCTACACCTTC.

Concerning this clonotype: A junction boundary mismatches the germline segment, possibly from a read error. The chain is built from TRBV29-1 and TRBJ1-2; no definite D call. This CDR3 region has 10 residues. Germline values: CDR1 SQVTM, CDR2 ANQGSEA. The CDR3 loop reads CSVHASGYAF. CDR3 nucleotides: TGCAGCGTACACGCGAGTGGCTACGCCTTC.

The V call is TRBV10-1, the J call TRBJ2-7; 10 nucleotides agree with TRBD2. Per the germline V gene, CDR1 is WNHNN and CDR2 is SYGVQD (reference sequence). The ends lost 5 bases at V and 6 bases at J; junction bases unmatched: 4. The CDR3 spans 13 residues. The CDR3 protein is CASSILAGSEQYF. The CDR3 DNA is TGCGCCAGCAGTATACTAGCGGGAAGCGAGCAGTACTTC.

The CDR3 is CASGRSFTDTQYF. DNA for the CDR3: TGTGCCAGCGGGCGGAGCTTCACAGATACGCAGTATTTT. V and J are TRBV12-3 or TRBV12-4 and TRBJ2-3, with D unclear. Trimming cost V 8 bases and J 2 bases, with 11 bases left between them. This CDR3 contains 13 residues.

This clonotype was observed many times. The chain uses TRBV7-8 and TRBJ1-1; perhaps TRBD1 as D (6 bases). Per germline, CDR1 SGHVS and CDR2 FQNEAQ. The CDR3 has 13 amino acids. The V gene lost 5 bases and the J gene lost 3 bases, with 10 bases spanning the gap. The CDR3 loop is CASSLDRHTEAFF. For the CDR3, the DNA is TGTGCCAGCAGCCTAGACAGGCACACTGAAGCTTTCTTT.